The 27 T cell receptor beta chains in this list originate from one sample, sequenced in a study of beta chain features in type 1 diabetes. General study points: TCRB CDR3s from Type 1 diabetes patients were moderately but significantly shorter in all four CD4+ subsets.

Which antigens these TCRs recognize remains unknown. Expressed TCRB transcripts were sequenced because the entire RNA isolate underwent reverse transcription. This table comes from immunoSEQ multiplex PCR, and its TCRdb copy is limited to in-frame clones, with some not included. Of about 160,000 clones detected, 7.8% appear once; the ten largest clones hold approximately 0.85%. The sequenced material came from central memory CD4+ T cells from blood. These receptors came from a woman in her forties with type 1 diabetes.

The chain couples TRBV29-1 to TRBJ2-7, with D possibly matching TRBD1 (7 bases). V lost 5 bases and J lost 5, with 16 bases in between. The CDR3 contains 13 residues. CDR1 is SQVTM and CDR2 is ANQGSEA in the germline V gene. DNA of the CDR3: TGCAGCGTTTTGGACAGGAGGGAAAACGAGCAGTACTTC. Protein product: CSVLDRRENEQYF.

Only a few counts were recorded for this clone. V usage is TRBV9 and J usage is TRBJ2-1; possibly TRBD2 for D (6 bases). Germline V gene data show CDR1 as SGDLS and CDR2 as YYNGEE. The CDR3 spans 15 residues. The germline V and J ends were trimmed by 0 bases and 5 bases, with 12 bases remaining between them. CDR3 DNA: TGTGCCAGCAGCGTAGTCGGGGGAGTCGACAATGAGCAGTTCTTC. Amino acid sequence: CASSVVGGVDNEQFF.

The V and J genes are TRBV7-2 and TRBJ2-1; TRBD1 agrees at 8 bases. V shed 4 bases, J shed 4 bases, and the junction held 9 bases outside the gene matches. The CDR3 is 16 amino acids. Germline V lookup: CDR1 SGHTA, CDR2 FQGNSA. In DNA, the CDR3 is TGTGCCAGCAGCTCAGTGACAGGGGATTCTTACAATGAGCAGTTCTTC. It codes for CASSSVTGDSYNEQFF.

This clone showed up just a few times. This chain connects TRBV19 to TRBJ2-1; a weak D match, TRBD2 (6 bases). The CDR3 loop spans 16 amino acids. V lost 4 bases to trimming and J lost 1 base, with 14 bases between them. Germline CDR1 LNHDA, CDR2 SQIVND (reference sequence). In DNA, the CDR3 is TGTGCCAGTAGTAAAACTAGCCTGAGTTCCTACAATGAGCAGTTCTTC. Protein product: CASSKTSLSSYNEQFF.

This clone was counted between two and nine times. Other DNA sequences of this sample code for an identical CDR3. The V gene is TRBV25-1, the J gene TRBJ2-5; D is perhaps TRBD1 (6 bases). CDR1 MGHDK and CDR2 SYGVNS come from the germline V gene. The CDR3 is made up of 12 amino acids. Deletions cut 8 bases from V and 5 bases from J, with 12 bases between. In DNA form, the CDR3 reads TGTGCCAGCGGCAGGGGTGGGGAGACCCAGTACTTC. Residues: CASGRGGETQYF.

This chain connects TRBV28 to TRBJ2-5, with a possible D match to TRBD2 (6 bases). This CDR3 spans 14 amino acids. Germline-derived CDR1 and CDR2 are MDHEN and SYDVKM. V was shortened by 6 bases and J by 4 bases, with 15 bases between the two germline ends. The DNA of the CDR3 is TGTGCCAGCAGAGGAGCGGTGGGGGGAGAGACCCAGTACTTC. Its translation is CASRGAVGGETQYF.

The chain has TRBV18 and TRBJ1-5; 8 bases map to TRBD1. Per the germline V gene, CDR1 is KGHSH and CDR2 is LQKENI. The CDR3 is 14 residues long. With 3 bases clipped from V and 6 bases from J, the junction kept 4 bases outside the gene matches. This CDR3 is CASSPDRGIQPQHF. For the CDR3, the DNA is TGTGCCAGCTCACCCGACAGGGGTATTCAGCCCCAGCATTTT.

This clone was seen ten or more times. The rearrangement uses TRBV27 and TRBJ1-1; D is unresolved. V lost 4 bases to trimming and J lost 3 bases, with 6 bases between them. The CDR3 has 12 residues. Germline V lookup: CDR1 MNHEY, CDR2 SMNVEV (reference sequence). The CDR3 loop is CASSSGHTEAFF. In DNA, the CDR3 is TGTGCCAGCAGTTCGGGTCACACTGAAGCTTTCTTT.

This rearrangement joins TRBV29-1 to TRBJ1-1; no definite D call. The CDR3 has 10 amino acids. Trimming removed 4 bases from V and 8 bases from J, with 8 bases in between. CDR1 SQVTM and CDR2 ANQGSEA come from the germline V gene. The CDR3 nucleotides are TGCAGCGTTGTTTGGCAAGAAGCTTTCTTT. Translated, it gives CSVVWQEAFF.

This clone was seen more than once but under ten times. The rearrangement uses TRBV7-9 and TRBJ1-1, with D tentatively TRBD1 (5 bases). Germline CDR1 is SEHNR and CDR2 is FQNEAQ (reference sequence). V shed 3 bases and J shed 8 bases, with 13 bases lying between them. The CDR3 runs 13 residues. The CDR3 spells CASSLQGQGEAFF. CDR3 bases: TGTGCCAGCAGCTTGCAGGGTCAAGGAGAAGCTTTCTTT.

Only a few counts were recorded for this clone. This chain uses TRBV4-2 with TRBJ1-1, with D unresolved. The CDR3 is 14 residues long. Germline-derived CDR1 and CDR2 are LGHNA and YNFKEQ. V was clipped by 4 bases and J by 1 base, with 10 bases between them. The CDR3 DNA is TGTGCCAGCAGCCTCAGTCGGGAGAACACTGAAGCTTTCTTT. Translated, it gives CASSLSRENTEAFF.

This clone has more than one count but fewer than ten. The V call is TRBV9, the J call TRBJ2-3; TRBD2 might be the D (6 bases). V lost 0 bases and J lost 2, with 13 bases in between. This CDR3 has 16 residues. Germline lookup yields CDR1 SGDLS and CDR2 YYNGEE. In DNA form, the CDR3 reads TGTGCCAGCAGCGTAGTCGGGGGAACAGTCACAGATACGCAGTATTTT. Translation gives CASSVVGGTVTDTQYF.

This clone appeared a few times. V usage is TRBV30 and J usage is TRBJ2-7; TRBD2 matches at 14 bases. Germline CDR1 and CDR2: GTSNPN and SVGIG (reference sequence). Germline trimming cut 2 bases from V and 3 bases from J; bases unmatched to any gene: 6. CDR3 length: 16 residues. CDR3 bases: TGTGCCTGGAGTCCTTCGACTAGCGGGAGGGTCTACGAGCAGTACTTC. It yields the protein CAWSPSTSGRVYEQYF.

This clone has just a few counts. This chain connects TRBV5-1 to TRBJ2-7; 12 nucleotides agree with TRBD1. There are 15 residues in the CDR3. The V gene's germline CDR1 is SGHRS and CDR2 YFSETQ. Trimming cost V 4 bases and J 2 bases; bases outside gene matches: 4. CDR3 protein: CASSRGQGATYEQYF. The CDR3 DNA is TGCGCCAGCAGCCGGGGACAGGGGGCCACCTACGAGCAGTACTTC.

This clone has only a few counts. This sequence joins TRBV20-1 and TRBJ1-2, with D unclear. V shed 0 bases and J shed 6 bases, with 5 bases lying between them. In germline, CDR1 is DFQATT, CDR2 SNEGSKA (reference sequence). The CDR3 length is 11 residues. The CDR3: CSARERDGYTF. The DNA for the CDR3 is TGCAGTGCTAGAGAGAGGGATGGCTACACCTTC.

Only a few counts were recorded for this clone. The sample holds other DNA sequences that translate to the same CDR3. This chain connects TRBV9 to TRBJ2-3; TRBD1 matches at 11 bases. This CDR3 spans 15 amino acids. V shed 4 bases and J 3 bases; nucleotides not matched to a gene: 4. Germline CDR1 reads SGDLS; CDR2 reads YYNGEE. The CDR3 is CASSSRDRGTDTQYF. In DNA form, the CDR3 reads TGTGCCAGCAGCTCCCGGGACAGGGGGACAGATACGCAGTATTTT.

The CDR3 protein is CASSLHPQGNTDTQYF. Written as DNA, the CDR3 is TGTGCCAGCAGCCTACACCCCCAGGGGAACACAGATACGCAGTATTTT. V and J are TRBV4-2 and TRBJ2-3; maybe TRBD1 (6 bases). V lost 4 bases to trimming and J lost 2 bases, with 16 bases between them. CDR3 size: 16 residues. Germline lookup yields CDR1 LGHNA and CDR2 YNFKEQ.

This clone has a handful of counts. The V gene is TRBV5-1, the J gene TRBJ2-1; TRBD2 aligns across 7 bases. V shed 4 bases and J 8 bases; nucleotides not matched to a gene: 6. Germline CDR1 is SGHRS and CDR2 is YFSETQ. The CDR3 contains 13 residues. The CDR3 nucleotides read TGCGCCAGCAGCCCTATGGCGGGGGATGAGCAGTTCTTC. Its translation is CASSPMAGDEQFF.

The rearrangement joins TRBV7-8 to TRBJ1-1, with D maybe TRBD1 (5 bases). The CDR3 length is 14 residues. Trimming pared 2 bases from V and 5 bases from J, leaving 12 bases between. Germline assignment: CDR1 SGHVS and CDR2 FQNEAQ. The CDR3: CASSLRGEATEAFF. In DNA, the CDR3 is TGTGCCAGCAGCTTAAGAGGGGAGGCGACTGAAGCTTTCTTT.

This clone has more than one count but fewer than ten. The chain links TRBV2 to TRBJ2-1, with 8 bases aligning to TRBD1. Germline CDR1 SNHLY, CDR2 FYNNEI. The CDR3 totals 15 residues. Trimming removed 7 bases from V and 1 base from J; junction bases left unmatched: 6. This chain's CDR3 is CASTSDRASYNEQFF. CDR3 coding DNA: TGTGCCAGCACCTCGGACAGGGCATCCTACAATGAGCAGTTCTTC.

CDR3 in amino acids: CASSRTQQGKRDTEAFF. Written as DNA, the CDR3 is TGTGCCAGCAGCCGCACCCAACAGGGAAAAAGGGACACTGAAGCTTTCTTT. The genes are TRBV7-9 and TRBJ1-1; weak D call: TRBD1 (6 bases). This CDR3 region has 17 residues. V lost 5 bases, J lost 3 bases, and 22 bases lay in between. The germline V gene has CDR1 SEHNR and CDR2 FQNEAQ (reference sequence).

The chain combines TRBV25-1 with TRBJ2-3; no clear D. Germline CDR1 MGHDK, CDR2 SYGVNS. The CDR3 spans 12 residues. The V end lost 5 bases, the J end lost 3 bases, and 6 bases lay between the germline ends. CDR3 sequence reads: CASSYFTDTQYF. Written as DNA, the CDR3 is TGTGCCAGCAGTTATTTTACAGATACGCAGTATTTT.

This clone was detected once. CDR3: CASSVSEGPAYEQYF. CDR3 DNA: TGTGCCAGCAGCGTTTCAGAGGGCCCAGCCTACGAGCAGTACTTC. The V and J genes are TRBV9 and TRBJ2-7; maybe TRBD2 (5 bases). The V and J ends lost 2 bases and 2 bases respectively, with 14 bases between them. Germline assignment: CDR1 SGDLS and CDR2 YYNGEE. This CDR3 is 15 amino acids long.

The CDR3 sequence is CASSIEQNTEAFF. CDR3 DNA: TGTGCCAGTAGTATAGAACAGAACACTGAAGCTTTCTTT. The chain recombines TRBV19 with TRBJ1-1; no firm D call. The germline V gene encodes CDR1 LNHDA and CDR2 SQIVND (reference sequence). Trimming stripped 0 bases from V and 1 base from J, with 3 bases between. CDR3 length: 13 amino acids.

This clone was recorded a few times. The gene calls are TRBV7-2 and TRBJ1-4, with 9 bases fitting TRBD1. The V gene end was trimmed by 7 bases and the J gene end by 8 bases; junction bases not matched to a gene: 11. This CDR3 is 15 amino acids long. The germline V gene has CDR1 SGHTA and CDR2 FQGNSA. The CDR3 sequence is CASKLTGGSEEKLFF. CDR3 nucleotides: TGTGCCAGCAAACTAACAGGGGGCTCGGAAGAAAAACTGTTTTTT.

This chain uses TRBV10-3 with TRBJ1-1; the D is unclear. CDR1 ENHRY and CDR2 SYGVKD come from the germline V gene. The CDR3 is 13 residues long. V was trimmed by 6 bases and J by 0 bases, leaving 8 bases between them. The CDR3 DNA sequence: TGTGCCATCAGCGCCCAGTTGAACACTGAAGCTTTCTTT. Amino acid sequence: CAISAQLNTEAFF.

The CDR3 DNA reads as TGTGCCAGCAGCCTCGGGACTAGCGGGAGGGCCCTCTTTGTCAATGAGCAGTTCTTC. Protein sequence: CASSLGTSGRALFVNEQFF. The V gene is TRBV5-5, the J gene TRBJ2-1, with 16 bases matching TRBD2. This CDR3 region has 19 residues. The germline V gene has CDR1 SGHKS and CDR2 YYEKEE (reference sequence). J lost 6 bases, V lost 4 bases, and 13 bases had no gene match.